The entry below describes one T cell receptor (beta chain). Here immunoSEQ multiplex PCR was the method, and the copy in TCRdb shows in-frame clones only, minus some. This sample has 170,000 or so clones; roughly 90% occur once, and the top ten carry 6.6%. The data originate from a study of blood T cell repertoires in COVID-19. In germline, CDR1 is SGHNT, CDR2 YYREEE (reference sequence). The CDR3 totals 13 residues. Trimming pared 3 bases from V and 5 bases from J, leaving 9 bases between. Recruitment covered 20 to 25 US areas and drew participants whose ages spanned about 18 to 89 years. This chain uses TRBV5-4 with TRBJ2-1; the D gene is possibly TRBD1 (6 bases). Sequenced material: PBMCs or T cells enriched from blood (not recorded which). This sequence originates from a woman between 45 and 65 years old who had recovered from COVID-19. This CDR3 reads CASSSQGNNEQFF. The CDR3 DNA sequence: TGTGCCAGCAGCTCCCAGGGGAACAATGAGCAGTTCTTC.